This TCR beta chain was captured by sequencing in a study of radiation and T cells in renal cell carcinoma (dated by TCRdb to 2019 to 2021). Study-level background: The samples were drawn from a clinical trial, where primary renal cell carcinomas were treated with 15 Gy of stereotactic body radiation therapy and then removed by nephrectomy 4 weeks afterward. A total of 4,016,671 unique CDR3 nucleotide sequences, encoding 2,658,974 unique CDR3 amino acid sequences, were found across all 50 or so samples. In total, 53 samples underwent TCR beta sequencing: about 26 tumors plus 27 peripheral blood samples.

Counted from cysteine to phenylalanine, this CDR3 has 12 amino acids. Here the CDR3 DNA is all that survives: 36 bases in frame from base 1. V loses 6 bases of germline sequence and J loses 8 bases, and the interval between the two ends is 12 bases. In the germline V gene, CDR1 corresponds to MNHNS and CDR2 to SASEGT. The paper's findings and limits, for the study overall: In blood, the top tumor clonotypes increased from baseline to 2 weeks after radiation and then shrank by 4 weeks, which suggests a temporary expansion of tumor-resident clones. Dynamics of the blood repertoire were not tracked past 4 weeks after treatment. Because no pretreatment tumor biopsies were available, whether clonotypes were present in the tumor at baseline could not be determined. With a single-armed trial design, the study had no way to address how radiation dose or scheduling affects the TCR repertoire.

What this sample's time point label stands for: baseline pretreatment blood. Reading the label with the study, this specimen's treatment or condition is: 15 Gy SBRT to primary tumor, nephrectomy 4 weeks later. Serial peripheral blood from radiation-treated patients was sampled at baseline, 2 weeks and 4 weeks after SBRT to track tumor-enriched clonotypes. Every patient had renal cell carcinoma of clear cell pathology. Genomic DNA for TCR sequencing was prepared using the QIAamp DNA Blood Mini Kit (Qiagen). Only samples passing all quality control checks were included in the analyses. Turning to this clone: What this receptor recognizes is not known. The sample holds no much larger clone one base away, and base qualities are not on file.

TCR beta libraries were generated from genomic DNA with the immunoSEQ kit, following the manufacturer's recommendations. For library preparation, a first multiplex PCR was performed with proprietary primers, followed by a second PCR in which unique barcodes were added, and bead cleanups were performed after each round. Each sample batch included a kit-provided positive control reaction and a negative control reaction. The final libraries underwent checking on an Agilent 4200 TapeStation D1000 ScreenTape, volumetric pooling, and quantification by qPCR. An Illumina NextSeq500 fitted with a MidOutput 150-cycle cartridge performed the sequencing, running 156 Read1 cycles and 15 Index1 cycles with the kit's custom primers. The pooled library was loaded at around 0.93 pM with around 22% PhiX control spiked in. Turning to the authors' computational methods: Vendor-processed data were analyzed in R, with a clonotype defined as all T cells sharing the same CDR3 nucleotide sequence. In the clone abundance analyses, frequencies in each sample were normalized to that sample's 10,000 most abundant clones. Public T cell clones, averaging fewer than five per sample, were removed before analysis. Tumor-enriched clonotypes and baseline blood-enriched clonotypes were defined as those with an abundance difference of at least 32-fold between compartments. A beta-binomial differential abundance model was used to identify clonotypes that were expanded or contracted between blood time points. The Baroni-Urbani and Buser coefficient was used to measure tumor-blood repertoire similarity, and groups were compared with two-tailed Wilcoxon tests in R. Here the immuneACCESS table is served through TCRdb, limited to in-frame sequences with V and J called. Missing clones are a known gap in these copies; in checked studies unresolved V genes cover under half, and the rest lacks a known reason. V and J calls and clone size follow that table, whereas D and trimming were derived from the DNA. The sample table lists 87,000 or so clones, approximately 86% of them with a count of one. About 7.9% of the sample lies in the top ten.

The material sequenced was blood, taken from a patient whose treatment included radiotherapy and nephrectomy. The receptor was derived from a man aged 50-60 years with renal cell carcinoma. The rearrangement joined TRBV6-1 to TRBJ2-3; no D gene can be assigned with confidence. The CDR3 protein is CASRANSGTQYF. Here is the DNA: TGTGCCAGCAGAGCCAATTCGGGTACGCAGTATTTT.